The 13 T cell receptor beta chains below come from one sample, sequenced in a study of control samples from healthy donors and cancer patients. The assay was immunoSEQ multiplex PCR, and TCRdb's table has in-frame clones only and misses some. The sample lists approximately 230,000 clones, around 80% occurring once. Sequenced input: PBMCs. These TCRs come from a woman aged 55-70 years with lung cancer.

This chain connects TRBV2 to TRBJ2-7; D might be TRBD1 or TRBD2, each matching 5 bases. V was clipped by 6 bases and J by 5 bases, with 17 bases between them. Germline CDR1 and CDR2: SNHLY and FYNNEI. This CDR3 has 14 residues. The CDR3 region has the DNA TGTGCCAGCAGAATTGAGAGGGGCATCGACGAGCAGTACTTC. This gives the protein CASRIERGIDEQYF. Supplemented by reference TRBV2 and TRBJ2-7, the full variable domain reads EPEVTQTPSHQVTQMGQEVILRCVPISNHLYFYWYRQILGQKVEFLVSFYNNEISEKSEIFDDQFSVERPDGSNFTLKIRSTKLEDSAMYFCASRIERGIDEQYFGPGTRLTVT.

The V gene is TRBV3-1 (or the pseudogene TRBV3-2), the J gene TRBJ2-4; D is ambiguous. The CDR3 is 16 amino acids. The V and J ends lost 3 bases and 1 base respectively, with 13 bases between them. Germline loops: CDR1 LGHDT, CDR2 YNNKEL (reference sequence). The CDR3 bases are TGTGCCAGCAGCCACACTCCCACTGAGGCCAAAAACATTCAGTACTTC. Amino acids: CASSHTPTEAKNIQYF.

This sequence joins TRBV7-8 and TRBJ2-4; the D gene is possibly TRBD2 (6 bases). Germline CDR1 reads SGHVS; CDR2 reads FQNEAQ. The CDR3 is 13 residues long. Between the trimmed V and J ends, which lost 6 bases and 9 bases, there was a span of 15 bases. CDR3 loop: CASSLERVSIQYF. The CDR3 bases are TGTGCCAGCAGTTTGGAGCGGGTTTCCATTCAGTACTTC.

The chain employs TRBV7-3 and TRBJ2-1, with a weak D call TRBD1 (5 bases). V lost 5 bases, J lost 6 bases, and 14 bases lay in between. The CDR3 length is 14 residues. Looked up from germline, CDR1 is SGHTA and CDR2 is FQGTGA. The CDR3 nucleotides read TGTGCCAGCAGCCAATCCACCACAGGCAATGAGCAGTTCTTC. Its translation: CASSQSTTGNEQFF.

This chain connects TRBV3-1 (or the pseudogene TRBV3-2) to TRBJ2-1; no clear D gene. CDR3 length equals 13 residues. Germline V gene sequence: CDR1 LGHDT, CDR2 YNNKEL (reference sequence). The V end lost 1 base, the J end lost 7 bases, and 8 bases lay between the germline ends. The CDR3 loop reads CASSQAIGNEQFF. In DNA, the CDR3 is TGTGCCAGCAGCCAAGCAATCGGGAATGAGCAGTTCTTC.

This chain connects TRBV28 to TRBJ2-1; 10 nucleotides match TRBD2. There are 15 residues in the CDR3. Germline CDR1 reads MDHEN; CDR2 reads SYDVKM. The junction had 8 bases not matched to a gene; V was cut back by 4 bases and J by 8 bases. In nucleotides, the CDR3 is TGTGCCAGCAGTTCCCCTAGCGGGAGTACGGATGAGCAGTTCTTC. Its protein is CASSSPSGSTDEQFF.

The chain recombines TRBV6-5 with TRBJ1-3; D gene ambiguous. V was clipped by 4 bases and J by 3 bases, with 16 bases between them. Looked up from germline, CDR1 is MNHEY and CDR2 is SVGAGI. CDR3 size: 16 residues. CDR3 DNA: TGTGCCAGCAGTTGGAAACTCCCGTCTAGTGGAAACACCATATATTTT. Its protein product is CASSWKLPSSGNTIYF.

This clone has just a few counts. Written as DNA, the CDR3 is TGTGCCAGCAGCCCATCTCTTGGGGAGAATGGCTACACCTTC. Its translation is CASSPSLGENGYTF. The genes are TRBV3-1 (or the pseudogene TRBV3-2) and TRBJ1-2; the D is unclear. V was clipped by 4 bases and J by 6 bases, with 15 bases between them. The CDR3 runs 14 residues. CDR1 LGHDT and CDR2 YNNKEL come from the germline V gene (reference sequence).

The chain recombines TRBV19 with TRBJ1-2, with 9 bases that match TRBD1. Losses at the gene ends were 9 bases for V and 4 bases for J; bases not matched to a gene: 6. From germline, CDR1 is LNHDA and CDR2 SQIVND (reference sequence). This CDR3 has 13 amino acids. The CDR3 here is CASWDRVSYGYTF. For the CDR3, the DNA is TGTGCCAGCTGGGACAGGGTTTCCTATGGCTACACCTTC.

This clone was picked up one time. The chain uses TRBV5-1 and TRBJ1-2; D uncertain. V gave up 0 bases and J gave up 2 bases, with 11 bases separating them. This CDR3 is 15 amino acids long. In germline, CDR1 is SGHRS, CDR2 YFSETQ. The CDR3 DNA is TGCGCCAGCAGCTTGGAACCACTCACCAACTATGGCTACACCTTC. It translates to CASSLEPLTNYGYTF.

This sequence joins TRBV29-1 and TRBJ2-1, with unresolved D. The CDR3 is 14 residues long. Germline CDR1 SQVTM, CDR2 ANQGSEA. V shed 4 bases and J shed 0 bases, with 10 bases lying between them. The CDR3 here is CSVGLGTSYNEQFF. The CDR3 DNA follows: TGCAGCGTTGGACTGGGTACCTCCTACAATGAGCAGTTCTTC.

In this sample, this clone turned up once. The chain combines TRBV5-6 with TRBJ2-5, with 10 bases aligning to TRBD1. From germline, CDR1 is SGHDT and CDR2 YYEEEE. Unmatched junction bases numbered 2, after V lost 4 bases and J lost 2 bases. The CDR3 contains 14 residues. The CDR3 DNA reads as TGTGCCAGCAGCCTGGACAGGGGGCAAGAGACCCAGTACTTC. Protein product: CASSLDRGQETQYF.

V usage is TRBV6-6 and J usage is TRBJ2-5, with D perhaps matching TRBD2 (5 bases). Germline V lookup: CDR1 MNHNY, CDR2 SVGAGI (reference sequence). The CDR3 is 14 residues long. Trimming left V 0 bases short and J 4 bases short, with 9 bases between. The CDR3 loop is CASSYSIEGETQYF. The CDR3 DNA follows: TGTGCCAGCAGTTACTCGATCGAGGGAGAGACCCAGTACTTC.